The rows below give T cell receptor beta chains drawn from one sample of a study of identical twins. Each CDR3 protein gets one entry after TCRdb re-called the 5' RACE reads with MiXCR. The data contain approximately 240,000 distinct CDR3 sequences, 11% to 15% of them singletons. The sequencing sample was made of memory (CD45RO+) T cells sorted from blood. The receptors derive from a woman under 30 in good health. Each CDR3 is given with its conserved first and last residue. A D gene is named only where the DNA matches it firmly. Where a row states a size, it is once, few, many or the class of an expanded clone; other rows omit it.

j_call | clone_size | d_call | v_call | cdr3_nt | cdr3_aa
TRBJ2-5 | few | NA | TRBV19 | TGTGCCAGTAGTATGAGAGGTCCCCAAGAGACCCAGTACTTC | CASSMRGPQETQYF
TRBJ1-1 | NA | TRBD1 | TRBV4-1 | TGCGCCAGCAGCCAACCTGCCACAGGGGAGACTGAAGCTTTCTTT | CASSQPATGETEAFF
TRBJ2-7 | once | NA | TRBV4-3 | TGCGCCAGCAGCCAGGGATTGGGACTTACCTACGAGCAGTACTTC | CASSQGLGLTYEQYF
TRBJ1-4 | few | TRBD1 | TRBV20-1 | TGCAGTGCGACGGGACAGGGGGAAAAACTGTTTTTT | CSATGQGEKLFF
TRBJ2-7 | NA | NA | TRBV5-8 | TGTGCCAGCACCCAACCAGACCGCGACTCCTACGAGCAGTACTTC | CASTQPDRDSYEQYF
TRBJ1-5 | few | NA | TRBV20-1 | TGCAGTGCTAAGGGGGGAGGTACGGGCAATCAGCCCCAGCATTTT | CSAKGGGTGNQPQHF
TRBJ2-2 | NA | TRBD2 | TRBV9 | TGTGCCAGCAGCTTATACAGCGGGGTCGGGGAGCTGTTTTTT | CASSLYSGVGELFF
TRBJ2-1 | many | TRBD1 | TRBV12-3/TRBV12-4 | TGTGCCAGCAGCCCCCGATGGGGGACAGGGCTAAATGAGCAGTTCTTC | CASSPRWGTGLNEQFF
TRBJ2-7 | NA | TRBD2 | TRBV4-3 | TGCGCCAGCAGCCAAGGTCTAGCGGGAGGGAAGGACGAGCAGTACTTC | CASSQGLAGGKDEQYF
TRBJ2-5 | NA | NA | TRBV7-9 | TGTGCCAGCAGCCGCGGAAGGCAGAGTCAAGAGACCCAGTACTTC | CASSRGRQSQETQYF
TRBJ2-7 | NA | TRBD2 | TRBV11-2 | TGTGCCAGCACCCCGCAGGGGCTAGCGGGCTTCTACGAGCAGTACTTC | CASTPQGLAGFYEQYF
TRBJ1-2 | few | NA | TRBV7-2 | TGTGCCAGCAGCTTAACGTCCGGGACCGCTAACTATGGCTACACCTTC | CASSLTSGTANYGYTF
TRBJ1-1 | NA | NA | TRBV6-4 | TGTGCCAGCAGTGACACTAGGAACACTGAAGCTTTCTTT | CASSDTRNTEAFF
TRBJ1-1 | NA | NA | TRBV12-2 | TGTGCAAGTCGCTTAGCTGAGAGAGTCAGTGAAGCTTTCTTT | CASRLAERVSEAFF
TRBJ2-1 | NA | TRBD2 | TRBV7-6 | TGTGCCAGCAGCACCCGACTAGCGGGAGTAGACAATGAGCAGTTCTTC | CASSTRLAGVDNEQFF
TRBJ2-1 | few | TRBD2 | TRBV5-1 | TGCGCCAGCAGCCCGGGAGGCGGCGGGGGCTCCTACAATGAGCAGTTCTTC | CASSPGGGGGSYNEQFF
TRBJ2-3 | NA | TRBD2 | TRBV14 | TGTGCCAGCAGACCCGTGGGTAGCGGGGGCGTTTCTACGCAGTATTTT | CASRPVGSGGVSTQYF
TRBJ2-7 | NA | NA | TRBV15 | TGTGCCACCAGACCTTCGAGCTCCTACGAGCAGTACTTC | CATRPSSSYEQYF
TRBJ2-5 | NA | NA | TRBV5-1 | TGCGCCAGCAGCCAAGGGGGGGCCCAGTACTTC | CASSQGGAQYF